This TCR beta chain was captured in a study of immune evolution from preneoplasia to lung adenocarcinoma. Macro-dissection enriched premalignant or tumor cells before nucleic acid extraction. Sequencing was performed with immunoSEQ multiplex PCR; in TCRdb, only in-frame clones are kept and a portion is missing. In the table there are 23,000 or so clones, over 70% of which are singletons. The receptor was isolated from a person aged 55 to 75 with lung adenocarcinoma. The material sequenced was FFPE invasive lung adenocarcinoma tissue.

In nucleotides, the CDR3 is TGTGCCAGCAGCTTACAGGTTAGCGGGAACACTGAGCAGTTCTTC. This gives the protein CASSLQVSGNTEQFF. This chain joins TRBV11-1 and TRBJ2-1, with 8 nucleotides matching TRBD2. Trimming at V came to 2 bases and at J to 9 bases, leaving 9 bases not matched to a gene. The germline V gene has CDR1 SGHAT and CDR2 FQDESV (reference sequence). This CDR3 contains 15 residues.